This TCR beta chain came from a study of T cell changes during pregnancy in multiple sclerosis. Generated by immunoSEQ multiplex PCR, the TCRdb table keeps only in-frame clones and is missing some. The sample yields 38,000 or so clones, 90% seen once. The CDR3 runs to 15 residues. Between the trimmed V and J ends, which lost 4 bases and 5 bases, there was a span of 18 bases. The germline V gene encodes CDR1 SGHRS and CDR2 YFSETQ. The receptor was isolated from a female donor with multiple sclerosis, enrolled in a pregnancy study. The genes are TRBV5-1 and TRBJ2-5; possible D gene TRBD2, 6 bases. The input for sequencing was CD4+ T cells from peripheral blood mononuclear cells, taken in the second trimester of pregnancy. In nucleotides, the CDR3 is TGCGCCAGCAGCCCCGGGACTCCAACCTATGAGACCCAGTACTTC. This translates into CASSPGTPTYETQYF.